This T cell receptor beta chain is from a study of CD8+ T cells in alopecia areata. Points from the study as a whole: It was lesional scalp, especially alopecia totalis/universalis, that showed higher clonality than normal scalp.

Trimming cost V 2 bases and J 0 bases; bases outside gene matches: 3. The V gene's germline CDR1 is GTSNPN and CDR2 SVGIG (reference sequence). CDR3 length equals 15 residues. cDNA prepared by RNA extraction and subsequent reverse transcription served as the template for sequencing. Here immunoSEQ multiplex PCR was the method, and the copy in TCRdb shows in-frame clones only, minus some. The repertoire consists of 130,000 or so clones, with roughly 86% occurring once and the leading ten covering about 12%. As for this clone: The antigen is unknown.

The treatment was: oral pan-JAK inhibitor, 5-10 mg twice daily. The V and J genes are TRBV30 and TRBJ2-3; 9 nucleotides align to TRBD1. The sequencing used CD8+ T cells sorted from blood, collected at week 4, from a patient treated with tofacitinib. This sequence originates from a human donor with alopecia areata. The CDR3 DNA reads as TGTGCCTGGAGTACAGGGGGCGCGAGCACAGATACGCAGTATTTT. Its translation: CAWSTGGASTDTQYF.